This T cell receptor beta chain was found in a study of vaccination and CD4 T cells after COVID-19. Study background: Overlapping peptides of the spike proteins of SARS-CoV-2, HCoV-NL63, HCoV-OC43 and HCoV-229E were used for cell stimulation. Overall study results and limits: When vaccine-specific clones from convalescent patients were examined, 304 of 307 were spike mono-reactive.

V was trimmed by 4 bases and J by 2 bases, leaving 12 bases between them. This CDR3 contains 15 residues. Per the germline V gene, CDR1 is LNHNV and CDR2 is YYDKDF (reference sequence). Once obtained from cultured CD4+ T cells, the DNA was sequenced using the Oncomine TCR Beta short-read assay. TCRdb called the PCR reads again in MiXCR, with one record for every CDR3 protein. The data show about 10,000 distinct CDR3 sequences, with approximately 60% seen just once and 15% to 20% held by the top ten. This clonotype appeared a few times. The antigen is not known. Treatment reported: approximately nine-day PBMC culture with coronavirus spike peptide pools or control peptides (ViraFEST assay).

This chain links TRBV15 with TRBJ1-5; the D is unclear. The material sequenced was CD4+ T cells from blood, cultured in vitro. The receptor comes from a human donor who had recovered from COVID-19. The CDR3: CATSTDLRGNQPQHF. The CDR3 DNA is TGTGCCACCAGCACGGACCTTCGGGGCAATCAGCCCCAGCATTTT.